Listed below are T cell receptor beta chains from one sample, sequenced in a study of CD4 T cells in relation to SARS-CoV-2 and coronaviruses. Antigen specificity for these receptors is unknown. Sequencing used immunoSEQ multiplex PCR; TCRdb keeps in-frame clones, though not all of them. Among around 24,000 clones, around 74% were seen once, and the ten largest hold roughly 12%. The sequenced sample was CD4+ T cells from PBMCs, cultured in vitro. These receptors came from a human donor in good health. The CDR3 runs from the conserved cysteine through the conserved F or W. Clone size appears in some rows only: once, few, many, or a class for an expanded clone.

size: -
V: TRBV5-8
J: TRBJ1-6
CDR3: CASSMGLRGYNSPLHF

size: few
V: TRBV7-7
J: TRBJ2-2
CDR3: CATGQGNTGELFF

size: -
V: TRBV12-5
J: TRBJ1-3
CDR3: CASGLGIQGAGSGNTIYF

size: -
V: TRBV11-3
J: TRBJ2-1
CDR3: CASSLEAEQFF

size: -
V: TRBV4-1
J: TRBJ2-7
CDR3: CASSQGGGGLAGYEQYF

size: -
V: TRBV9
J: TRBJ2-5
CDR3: CASSVEDWETQYF

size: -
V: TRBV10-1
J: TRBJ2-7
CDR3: CASSERAGGPYEQYF

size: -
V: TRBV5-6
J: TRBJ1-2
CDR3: CASSLYATGVGYTF

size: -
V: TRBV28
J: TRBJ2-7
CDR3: CASSLPLADTGEQYF

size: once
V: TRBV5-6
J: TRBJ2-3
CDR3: CASSLVVDTQYF

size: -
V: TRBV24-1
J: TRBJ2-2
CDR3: CATSVGGMGRTTGELFF

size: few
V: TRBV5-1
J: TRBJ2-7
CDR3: CASSPRSSGRADRYEQYF

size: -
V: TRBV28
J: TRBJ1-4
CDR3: CASSSQGEPNEKLFF

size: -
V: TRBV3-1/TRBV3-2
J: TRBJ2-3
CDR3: CASSDRSPRDTQYF

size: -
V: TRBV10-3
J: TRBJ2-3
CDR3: CATRAGTSGSLGTDTQYF

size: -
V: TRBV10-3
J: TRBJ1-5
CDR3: CAISESLGNQPQHF

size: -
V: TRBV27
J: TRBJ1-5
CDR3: CASSSYRAGGLYSNQPQHF

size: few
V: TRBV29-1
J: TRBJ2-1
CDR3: CSARGQVVAGETYNEQFF

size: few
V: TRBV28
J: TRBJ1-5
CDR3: CASYWGGQPQHF

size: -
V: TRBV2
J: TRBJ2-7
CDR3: CASSWTSGAYEQYF

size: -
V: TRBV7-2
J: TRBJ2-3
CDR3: CASSPYADTQYF

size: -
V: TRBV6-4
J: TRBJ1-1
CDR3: CASRGGQGEAFF

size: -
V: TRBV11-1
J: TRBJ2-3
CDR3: CASRGQGTMTDTQYF

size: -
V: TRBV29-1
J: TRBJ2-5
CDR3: CSVERDPGETQYF

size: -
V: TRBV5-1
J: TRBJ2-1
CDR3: CASSLVSETYNEQFF